Listed below are T cell receptor beta chains from one sample, sequenced in a study of control samples from healthy donors and cancer patients. The assay was immunoSEQ multiplex PCR, and TCRdb's table has in-frame clones only and misses some. The repertoire consists of approximately 100,000 clones, with about 86% occurring once and the leading ten covering around 14%. Sample: blood. Receptors originate from a man aged 25-45 years in good health. CDR3s include the opening cysteine and the closing phenylalanine or tryptophan. The D gene is left open where the match is weak. Not all rows give a size; the values are once, few, many and, for expanded clones, a class.

V,D,J,size,CDR3,DNA
TRBV11-2,-,TRBJ1-1,-,CASSLVGQNTEAFF,TGTGCCAGCAGCTTAGTTGGGCAAAACACTGAAGCTTTCTTT
TRBV5-7,TRBD2,TRBJ2-7,few,CASSGTSSQIEQYF,TGTGCCAGCAGTGGGACTAGTTCACAAATCGAGCAGTACTTC
TRBV24-1,TRBD1,TRBJ1-3,few,CATSPGQGNGNTIYF,TGTGCCACCAGCCCCGGACAGGGTAATGGAAACACCATATATTTT
TRBV5-1,TRBD1,TRBJ2-1,-,CASSLGRAGQDLYNEQFF,TGCGCCAGCAGCTTGGGCCGGGCGGGACAGGATCTTTACAATGAGCAGTTCTTC
TRBV5-1,-,TRBJ2-7,-,CASRTGTATYEQYF,TGCGCCAGCAGAACAGGGACGGCGACCTACGAGCAGTACTTC
TRBV3-1/TRBV3-2,-,TRBJ2-5,once,CASSPLRWGETQYF,TGTGCCAGCAGCCCTTTAAGGTGGGGAGAGACCCAGTACTTC
TRBV28,-,TRBJ1-3,-,CASSTQPGNTIYF,TGTGCCAGCAGTACCCAACCTGGAAACACCATATATTTT
TRBV2,TRBD1,TRBJ2-1,-,CASSSQGASVNNEQFF,TGTGCCAGCAGTTCGCAGGGGGCTAGCGTTAACAATGAGCAGTTCTTC
TRBV7-9,-,TRBJ2-5,-,CASSLAGREETQYF,TGTGCCAGCAGCTTAGCTGGCAGGGAGGAGACCCAGTACTTC
TRBV6-5,TRBD1,TRBJ2-7,-,CASSRPGQANEQYF,TGTGCCAGCAGTAGACCGGGACAGGCTAACGAGCAGTACTTC
TRBV2,-,TRBJ2-7,once,CASSARSLYEQYF,TGTGCCAGCAGTGCCCGATCCCTCTACGAGCAGTACTTC
TRBV5-1,-,TRBJ1-5,few,CASSSGSGRNKEPQHF,TGCGCCAGCAGCTCCGGATCCGGGAGAAACAAGGAGCCCCAGCATTTT
TRBV30,TRBD1,TRBJ1-2,-,CAWSPGTGGYYGYTF,TGTGCCTGGAGTCCGGGGACAGGGGGCTACTATGGCTACACCTTC
TRBV5-4,-,TRBJ2-1,-,CATGSGTDSYNEQFF,TGTGCCACGGGTAGCGGAACCGACTCCTACAATGAGCAGTTCTTC
TRBV28,TRBD2,TRBJ2-5,-,CASRLSGAETQYF,TGTGCCAGCAGATTGAGCGGGGCGGAGACCCAGTACTTC